What follows are 24 T cell receptor beta chains derived from one specimen sequenced in a study of T cell clonotyping in hematopoietic cell transplantation. Repertoires were generated with immunoSEQ multiplex PCR, while TCRdb's copy carries only in-frame clones and drops some. Counted here are tens of thousands of clones, 85% to 95% occurring once; the ten biggest clones make up roughly 1.6%. Time point reported: recipient sample about 28 days before transplant, after cytoreduction. Sequencing used peripheral blood mononuclear cells, obtained before stem cell transplant. Source of these receptors: a man aged 40-55 years with chronic myeloid leukemia. Some clones in this sample may be carry-over from other donors' samples.

The chain recombines TRBV19 with TRBJ1-5; no clear D gene. The CDR3 loop spans 14 amino acids. V lost 5 bases to trimming and J lost 1 base, with 9 bases between them. CDR1 and CDR2 from the germline V gene are LNHDA and SQIVND (reference sequence). This CDR3 reads CASSEQGSNQPQHF. The CDR3 bases are TGTGCCAGTAGTGAACAAGGGAGCAATCAGCCCCAGCATTTT.

Here the CDR3 reads CASSFGLVVADTQYF. As DNA, the CDR3 is TGTGCCAGCAGCTTTGGACTAGTCGTGGCAGATACGCAGTATTTT. This chain links TRBV7-2 with TRBJ2-3, with TRBD2 identical over 7 bases. Germline V gives CDR1 SGHTA, CDR2 FQGNSA. Germline trimming cut 3 bases from V and 4 bases from J; bases unmatched to any gene: 7. The CDR3 extends over 15 amino acids.

The V call is TRBV28, the J call TRBJ1-2; 9 nucleotides agree with TRBD1. V was pared by 8 bases and J by 2 bases, with 12 bases of the junction left unmatched. This CDR3 has 16 residues. Germline CDR1 and CDR2: MDHEN and SYDVKM. The CDR3 spells CASLGDRAIKNYGYTF. The DNA of the CDR3 is TGTGCCAGCCTAGGGGACAGGGCTATTAAAAACTATGGCTACACCTTC.

The rearrangement links TRBV6-1 to TRBJ2-7; no definite D call. This CDR3 has 15 residues. V dropped 6 bases and J dropped 3 bases, with 18 bases sitting between them. The germline CDR1 and CDR2 sequences are MNHNS and SASEGT. The CDR3 nucleotides are TGTGCCAGCAGCCCCCGCGGCAGCGAGATCTACGAGCAGTACTTC. Its translation: CASSPRGSEIYEQYF.

V usage is TRBV4-1 and J usage is TRBJ1-1; 7 bases map to TRBD1. V gave up 2 bases and J gave up 11 bases; unmatched junction bases: 5. Germline V gene lookup returns CDR1 MGHRA and CDR2 YSYEKL. The CDR3 is 12 residues long. CDR3 in DNA: TGCGCCAGCAGCCAACTAGACAGGGTTGCTTTCTTT. Translating gives CASSQLDRVAFF.

V and J are TRBV15 and TRBJ2-7; no definite D call. V was pared by 2 bases and J by 0 bases, with 11 bases between. This CDR3 is 15 amino acids long. CDR1 LNHNV and CDR2 YYDKDF come from the germline V gene (reference sequence). The CDR3 region has the DNA TGTGCCACCAGCAGATCCAGTATCAGCTCCTACGAGCAGTACTTC. As protein: CATSRSSISSYEQYF.

This chain links TRBV6-1 with TRBJ2-3; 7 nucleotides match TRBD1. Germline V gives CDR1 MNHNS, CDR2 SASEGT. V shed 3 bases and J 4 bases; nucleotides not matched to a gene: 7. This CDR3 spans 15 amino acids. The CDR3, as DNA: TGTGCCAGCAGTGATCACGGTACAGGGGCAGATACGCAGTATTTT. This gives the protein CASSDHGTGADTQYF.

The chain combines TRBV5-1 with TRBJ1-4; the D is unclear. The V gene lost 0 bases and the J gene lost 0 bases, with 9 bases spanning the gap. The length of the CDR3 is 16 residues. Germline-derived CDR1 and CDR2 are SGHRS and YFSETQ. CDR3 residues: CASSLAFAATNEKLFF. DNA of the CDR3: TGCGCCAGCAGCTTGGCATTCGCTGCAACTAATGAAAAACTGTTTTTT.

The rearrangement joins TRBV15 to TRBJ2-5; 7 bases agree with TRBD2. Trimming cost V 7 bases and J 0 bases; bases outside gene matches: 5. The CDR3 has 14 residues. CDR1 is LNHNV, CDR2 YYDKDF, per germline (reference sequence). In DNA form, the CDR3 reads TGTGCCACCAAGGAGCGGGGTAACCAAGAGACCCAGTACTTC. Residues: CATKERGNQETQYF.

This chain uses TRBV27 with TRBJ1-2, with a tentative D call TRBD1 (5 bases). The CDR3 has 14 residues. Germline CDR1 reads MNHEY; CDR2 reads SMNVEV (reference sequence). Trimming pared 3 bases from V and 5 bases from J, leaving 13 bases between. DNA of the CDR3: TGTGCCAGCAGTTTGAAGGGACTCACGTATGGCTACACCTTC. Protein sequence: CASSLKGLTYGYTF.

The chain couples TRBV10-3 to TRBJ1-6; tentatively, D is TRBD1 (5 bases). Germline loops: CDR1 ENHRY, CDR2 SYGVKD. V lost 4 bases, J lost 7 bases, and 11 bases lay in between. There are 14 residues in the CDR3. The CDR3 DNA follows: TGTGCCATCAGTGGAGACAGCCTAAATTCACCCCTCCACTTT. It encodes CAISGDSLNSPLHF.

The chain carries TRBV4-2 and TRBJ2-7; D perhaps matches TRBD2 (5 bases). Germline CDR1 and CDR2: LGHNA and YNFKEQ. The CDR3 is made up of 15 amino acids. Trimming left V 3 bases short and J 2 bases short, with 14 bases between. The CDR3 region is CASSQIGSGTYEQYF. CDR3 bases: TGTGCCAGCAGCCAGATCGGGTCGGGAACCTACGAGCAGTACTTC.

This chain links TRBV15 with TRBJ2-6; no firm D call. Trimming pared 3 bases from V and 3 bases from J, leaving 15 bases between. The length of the CDR3 is 17 residues. CDR1 LNHNV and CDR2 YYDKDF come from the germline V gene (reference sequence). CDR3 nucleotides: TGTGCCACCAGCAGCCCCACGAAGGGAAATGGGGCCAACGTCCTGACTTTC. It encodes CATSSPTKGNGANVLTF. Variable domain in full (rest from reference TRBV15 and TRBJ2-6): DAMVIQNPRYQVTQFGKPVTLSCSQTLNHNVMYWYQQKSSQAPKLLFHYYDKDFNNEADTPDNFQSRRPNTSFCFLDIRSPGLGDTAMYLCATSSPTKGNGANVLTFGAGSRLTVL.

This chain joins TRBV11-3 and TRBJ1-1; D not resolved. Per germline, CDR1 SGHNT and CDR2 YENEEA. V was shortened by 3 bases and J by 2 bases, with 7 bases between the two germline ends. CDR3 size: 13 residues. CDR3: CASSLWGNTEAFF. In DNA form, the CDR3 reads TGTGCCAGCAGCTTGTGGGGTAACACTGAAGCTTTCTTT.

In DNA, the CDR3 is TGTGCCAGCAGCCCACCGGGACAATTATCCTACGAGCAGTACTTC. It translates to CASSPPGQLSYEQYF. The chain is built from TRBV5-4 and TRBJ2-7, with D perhaps matching TRBD1 (6 bases). Per germline, CDR1 SGHNT and CDR2 YYREEE (reference sequence). Trimming left V 4 bases short and J 1 base short, with 15 bases between. This CDR3 comprises 15 residues.

V usage is TRBV5-1 and J usage is TRBJ2-4; maybe TRBD1 (5 bases). This CDR3 is 12 amino acids long. V lost 5 bases and J 6 bases, leaving 9 bases between the germline ends. From germline, CDR1 is SGHRS and CDR2 YFSETQ. In DNA form, the CDR3 reads TGCGCCAGCAGGGATCAGGGAAACATTCAGTACTTC. Translation gives CASRDQGNIQYF.

The CDR3 nucleotides read TGTGCCAGCAGTGGCCGGGACAGGGGAGGTATGAACACTGAAGCTTTCTTT. Residues: CASSGRDRGGMNTEAFF. The V gene is TRBV25-1, the J gene TRBJ1-1; TRBD1 aligns across 10 bases. J gave up 0 bases and V 4 bases, and 8 bases lay outside the gene matches. The length of the CDR3 is 17 residues. Per germline, CDR1 MGHDK and CDR2 SYGVNS.

The chain links TRBV11-2 to TRBJ1-3; D is unresolved. There are 15 residues in the CDR3. The ends were cut back, 5 bases at V and 3 bases at J, with 14 bases in the middle. CDR1 is SGHAT, CDR2 FQNNGV, per germline. In DNA, the CDR3 is TGTGCCAGCAGCCCGGGCCTTGCTGGTGGAAACACCATATATTTT. Its protein is CASSPGLAGGNTIYF.

The rearrangement links TRBV7-2 to TRBJ1-2; D is unclear. V was shortened by 1 base and J by 4 bases, with 7 bases between the two germline ends. The CDR3 runs 13 residues. Germline values: CDR1 SGHTA, CDR2 FQGNSA. CDR3 region: CASSLGAGYGYTF. The CDR3 DNA follows: TGTGCCAGCAGCTTAGGGGCTGGCTATGGCTACACCTTC.

The chain couples TRBV6-5 to TRBJ2-5; the D gene is possibly TRBD1 (5 bases). This CDR3 has 16 residues. Between the trimmed V and J ends, which lost 0 bases and 4 bases, there was a span of 15 bases. Germline V CDR1 and CDR2: MNHEY, SVGAGI. The CDR3 sequence: CASSYSKVGPGETQYF. CDR3 nucleotides: TGTGCCAGCAGTTACTCGAAGGTGGGGCCAGGAGAGACCCAGTACTTC.

The rearrangement links TRBV6-5 to TRBJ2-5, with D possibly TRBD1 on 5 matching bases. The CDR3 covers 16 residues. The germline V gene has CDR1 MNHEY and CDR2 SVGAGI. The V end lost 4 bases, the J end lost 5 bases, and 20 bases lay between the germline ends. The chain's CDR3 is CASSSLNRRLQETQYF. CDR3 sequence (DNA): TGTGCCAGCAGTTCTCTGAACAGGAGACTGCAGGAGACCCAGTACTTC.

This chain uses TRBV2 with TRBJ2-7; the D is unclear. The CDR3 covers 12 residues. In germline, CDR1 is SNHLY, CDR2 FYNNEI. Trimming cost V 4 bases and J 1 base, with 5 bases left between them. CDR3 in DNA: TGTGCCAGCAGTGGGTGGTCCTACGAGCAGTACTTC. Translating it yields CASSGWSYEQYF. Looking up the rest from reference TRBV2 and TRBJ2-7 gives the full variable domain: EPEVTQTPSHQVTQMGQEVILRCVPISNHLYFYWYRQILGQKVEFLVSFYNNEISEKSEIFDDQFSVERPDGSNFTLKIRSTKLEDSAMYFCASSGWSYEQYFGPGTRLTVT.

The table lists this clone with a count of one. The rearrangement links TRBV11-1 to TRBJ1-1, with 7 bases lining up with TRBD1. From germline, CDR1 is SGHAT and CDR2 FQDESV (reference sequence). This CDR3 spans 17 amino acids. V lost 2 bases, J lost 2 bases, and 11 bases stayed unmatched. This CDR3 reads CASSLYLGTDYNTEAFF. The CDR3 DNA follows: TGTGCCAGCAGCTTATACTTAGGGACAGACTACAACACTGAAGCTTTCTTT.

This chain connects TRBV28 to TRBJ1-5; 7 bases align to TRBD1. Germline-derived CDR1 and CDR2 are MDHEN and SYDVKM. V lost 4 bases, J lost 14 bases, and 5 bases stayed unmatched. CDR3 length: 11 amino acids. In nucleotides, the CDR3 is TGTGCCAGCAGTTCGCTACAGGGGAAGCATTTT. It specifies CASSSLQGKHF.